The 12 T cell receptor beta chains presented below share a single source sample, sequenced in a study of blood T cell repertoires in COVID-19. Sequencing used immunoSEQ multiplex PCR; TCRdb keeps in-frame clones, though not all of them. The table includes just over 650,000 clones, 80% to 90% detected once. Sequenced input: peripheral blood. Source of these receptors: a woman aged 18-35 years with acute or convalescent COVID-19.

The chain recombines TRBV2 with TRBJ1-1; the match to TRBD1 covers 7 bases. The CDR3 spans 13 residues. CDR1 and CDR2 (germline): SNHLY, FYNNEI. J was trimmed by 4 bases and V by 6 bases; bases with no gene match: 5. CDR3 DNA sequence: TGTGCCAGCAGACCCACAGGGGCCACTGAAGCTTTCTTT. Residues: CASRPTGATEAFF. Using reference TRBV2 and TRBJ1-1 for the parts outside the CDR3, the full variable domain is EPEVTQTPSHQVTQMGQEVILRCVPISNHLYFYWYRQILGQKVEFLVSFYNNEISEKSEIFDDQFSVERPDGSNFTLKIRSTKLEDSAMYFCASRPTGATEAFFGQGTRLTVV.

DNA of the CDR3: TGTGCCAGCAGCTTAGGGACCGGGACTAGCTTCTGGGAGCAGTACTTC. Protein: CASSLGTGTSFWEQYF. The V call is TRBV7-9, the J call TRBJ2-7, with 9 bases identical to TRBD2. CDR3 length: 16 residues. Germline V lookup: CDR1 SEHNR, CDR2 FQNEAQ (reference sequence). The ends lost 1 base at V and 7 bases at J; junction bases unmatched: 11.

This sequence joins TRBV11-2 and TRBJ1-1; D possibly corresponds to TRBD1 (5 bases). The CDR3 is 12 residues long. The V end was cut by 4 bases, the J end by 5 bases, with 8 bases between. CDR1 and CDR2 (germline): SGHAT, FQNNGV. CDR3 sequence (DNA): TGTGCCAGCAGCTCATACAGGACTGAAGCTTTCTTT. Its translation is CASSSYRTEAFF.

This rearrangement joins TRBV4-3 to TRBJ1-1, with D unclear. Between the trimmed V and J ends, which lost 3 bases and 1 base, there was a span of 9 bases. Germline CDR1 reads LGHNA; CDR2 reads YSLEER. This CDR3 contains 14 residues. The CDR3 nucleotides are TGCGCCAGCAGCCATGATACAGAGAACACTGAAGCTTTCTTT. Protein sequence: CASSHDTENTEAFF.

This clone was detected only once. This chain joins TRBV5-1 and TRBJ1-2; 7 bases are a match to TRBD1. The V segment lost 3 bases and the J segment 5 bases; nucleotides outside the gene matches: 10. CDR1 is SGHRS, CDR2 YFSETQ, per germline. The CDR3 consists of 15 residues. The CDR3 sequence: CASSSQRGRGYGYTF. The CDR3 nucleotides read TGCGCCAGCAGCTCCCAACGAGGCAGGGGGTATGGCTACACCTTC. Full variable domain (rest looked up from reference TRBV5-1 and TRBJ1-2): KAGVTQTPRYLIKTRGQQVTLSCSPISGHRSVSWYQQTPGQGLQFLFEYFSETQRNKGNFPGRFSGRQFSNSRSEMNVSTLELGDSALYLCASSSQRGRGYGYTFGSGTRLTVV.

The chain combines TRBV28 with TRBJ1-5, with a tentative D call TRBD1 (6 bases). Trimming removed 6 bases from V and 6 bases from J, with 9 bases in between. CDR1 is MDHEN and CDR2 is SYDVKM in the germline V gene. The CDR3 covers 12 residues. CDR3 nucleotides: TGTGCCAGCAGACAGGGCCTTCAGCCCCAGCATTTT. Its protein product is CASRQGLQPQHF.

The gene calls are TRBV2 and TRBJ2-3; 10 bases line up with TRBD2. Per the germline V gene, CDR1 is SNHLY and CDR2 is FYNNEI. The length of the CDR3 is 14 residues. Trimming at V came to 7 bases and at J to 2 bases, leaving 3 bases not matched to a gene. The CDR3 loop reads CASIAGGVTDTQYF. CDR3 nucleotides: TGTGCCAGCATAGCGGGGGGAGTCACAGATACGCAGTATTTT.

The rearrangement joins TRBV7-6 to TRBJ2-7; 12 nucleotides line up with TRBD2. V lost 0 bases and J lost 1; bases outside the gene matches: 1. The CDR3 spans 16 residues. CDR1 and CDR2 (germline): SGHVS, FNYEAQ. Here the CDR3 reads CASSLATSGGSYEQYF. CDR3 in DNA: TGTGCCAGCAGCTTAGCGACTAGCGGGGGATCCTACGAGCAGTACTTC.

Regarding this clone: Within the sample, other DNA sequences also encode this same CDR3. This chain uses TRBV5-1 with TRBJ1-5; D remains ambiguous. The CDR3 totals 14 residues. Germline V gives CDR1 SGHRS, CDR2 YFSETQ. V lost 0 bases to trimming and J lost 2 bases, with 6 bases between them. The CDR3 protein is CASSLAGGNQPQHF. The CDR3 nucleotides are TGCGCCAGCAGCTTGGCCGGGGGCAATCAGCCCCAGCATTTT.

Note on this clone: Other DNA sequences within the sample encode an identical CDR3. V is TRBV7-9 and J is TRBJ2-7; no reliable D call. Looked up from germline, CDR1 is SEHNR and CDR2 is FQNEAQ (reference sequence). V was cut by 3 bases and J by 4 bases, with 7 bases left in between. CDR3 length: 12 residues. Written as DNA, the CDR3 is TGTGCCAGCAGCTTCGGTCCGTACGAGCAGTACTTC. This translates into CASSFGPYEQYF.

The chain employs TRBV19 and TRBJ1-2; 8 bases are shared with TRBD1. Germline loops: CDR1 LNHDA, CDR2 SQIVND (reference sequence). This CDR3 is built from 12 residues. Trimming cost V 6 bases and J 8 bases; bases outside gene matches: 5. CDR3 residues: CASSLGQGGYTF. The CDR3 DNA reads TGTGCCAGTAGCCTAGGACAGGGCGGCTACACCTTC.

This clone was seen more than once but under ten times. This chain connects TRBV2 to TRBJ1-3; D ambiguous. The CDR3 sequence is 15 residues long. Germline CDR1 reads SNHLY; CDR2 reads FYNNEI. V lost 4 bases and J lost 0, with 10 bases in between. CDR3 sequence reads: CASSADWRSGNTIYF. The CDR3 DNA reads TGTGCCAGCAGTGCCGACTGGCGCTCTGGAAACACCATATATTTT.